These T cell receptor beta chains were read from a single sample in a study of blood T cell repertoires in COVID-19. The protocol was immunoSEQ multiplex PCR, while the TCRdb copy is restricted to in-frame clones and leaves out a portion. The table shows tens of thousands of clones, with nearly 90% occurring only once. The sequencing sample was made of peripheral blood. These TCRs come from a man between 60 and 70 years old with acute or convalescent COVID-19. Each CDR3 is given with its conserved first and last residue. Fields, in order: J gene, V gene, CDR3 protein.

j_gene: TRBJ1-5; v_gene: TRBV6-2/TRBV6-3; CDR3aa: CASSPPGLISNQPQHF
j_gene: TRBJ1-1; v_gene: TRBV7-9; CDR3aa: CASSLVAGLNTEAFF
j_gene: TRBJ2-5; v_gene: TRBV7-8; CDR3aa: CASSLRHTGGETQYF
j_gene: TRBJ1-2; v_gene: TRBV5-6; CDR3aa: CASSLASDISYGYTF
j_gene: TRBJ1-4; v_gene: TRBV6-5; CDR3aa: CASRTYYRDLEKLFF
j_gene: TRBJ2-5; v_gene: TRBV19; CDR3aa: CASKLQGGPETQYF
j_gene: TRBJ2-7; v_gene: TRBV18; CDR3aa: CASSQQTPVAGHSYEQYF
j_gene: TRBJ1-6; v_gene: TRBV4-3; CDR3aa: CASSQERGGSNSPLHF
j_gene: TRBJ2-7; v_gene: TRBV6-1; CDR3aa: CASSETSGARVNEQYF
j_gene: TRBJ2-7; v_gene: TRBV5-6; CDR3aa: CASSLRRGLYEQYF
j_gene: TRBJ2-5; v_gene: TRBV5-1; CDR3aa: CASSLDNRGLQETQYF
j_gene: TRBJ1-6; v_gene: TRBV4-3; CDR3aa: CASSQDGTGRDWGNSPLHF
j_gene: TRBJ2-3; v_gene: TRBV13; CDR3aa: CASAGLGAGGPDTQYF
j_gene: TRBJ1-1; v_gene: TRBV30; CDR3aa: CAWTQRGRATEAFF
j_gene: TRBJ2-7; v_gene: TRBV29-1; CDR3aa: CSVGQAYEQYF
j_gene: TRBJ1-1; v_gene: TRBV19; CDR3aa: CASGRGTGGLNTEAFF
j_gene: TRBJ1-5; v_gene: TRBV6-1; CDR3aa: CASSEGQPNQPQHF
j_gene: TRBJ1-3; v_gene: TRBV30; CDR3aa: CAWTERPLKGTIYF
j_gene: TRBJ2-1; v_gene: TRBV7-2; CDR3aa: CASSLGRQGNEQFF
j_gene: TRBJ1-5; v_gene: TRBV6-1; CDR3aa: CASSEAGTRWVGEGNQPQHF
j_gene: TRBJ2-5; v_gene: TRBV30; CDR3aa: CAWSVAGDQETQYF
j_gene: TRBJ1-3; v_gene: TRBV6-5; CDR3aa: CASSPGGTIYF
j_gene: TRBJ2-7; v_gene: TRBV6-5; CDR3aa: CASRYLGQGNYEQYF
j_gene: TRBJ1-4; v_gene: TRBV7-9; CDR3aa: CASSLGTTANEKLFF
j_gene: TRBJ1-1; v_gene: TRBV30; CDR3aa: CAWSRQVNTEAFF
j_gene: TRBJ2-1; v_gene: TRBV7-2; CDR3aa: CASSLRGLYNEQFF
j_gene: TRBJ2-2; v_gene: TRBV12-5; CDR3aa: CASGNRTGNTGELFF
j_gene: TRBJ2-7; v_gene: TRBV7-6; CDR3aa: CASSLSGTGTGEQYF
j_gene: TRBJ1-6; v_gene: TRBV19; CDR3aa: CASSITQGVGSPLHF
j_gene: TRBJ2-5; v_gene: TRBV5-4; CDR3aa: CASSGERLAGGPQYF
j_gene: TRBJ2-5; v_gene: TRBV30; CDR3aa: CAWKPGQATGETQYF
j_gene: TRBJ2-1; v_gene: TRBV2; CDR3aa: CASSDRVSENEQFF
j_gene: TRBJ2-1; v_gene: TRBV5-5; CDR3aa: CASSLVAGGFNEQFF
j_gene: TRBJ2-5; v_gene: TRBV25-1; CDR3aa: CASRSGGGPRQETQYF
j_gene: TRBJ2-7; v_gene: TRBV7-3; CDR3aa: CASSLTSGGTYEQYF
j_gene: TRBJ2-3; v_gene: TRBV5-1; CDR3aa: CASSSTSGGLSTDTQYF
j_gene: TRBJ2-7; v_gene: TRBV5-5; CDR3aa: CASSSQGGYEQYF
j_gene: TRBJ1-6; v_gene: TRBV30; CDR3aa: CAWDPKDRGNSPLHF
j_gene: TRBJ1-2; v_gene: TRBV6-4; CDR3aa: CASSDRSPNGYTF
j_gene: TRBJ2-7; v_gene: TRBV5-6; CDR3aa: CASSLRYGYEQYF
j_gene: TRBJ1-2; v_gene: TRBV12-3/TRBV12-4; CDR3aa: CASSLGIDYGYTF
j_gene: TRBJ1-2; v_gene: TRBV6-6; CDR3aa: CASSYSTANGYTF
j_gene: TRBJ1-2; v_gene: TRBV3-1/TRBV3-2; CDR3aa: CASSPNSYGYTF
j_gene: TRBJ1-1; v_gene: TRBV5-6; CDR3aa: CASSLLGALVNTEAFF
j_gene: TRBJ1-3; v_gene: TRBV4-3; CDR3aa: CASSQGPLGAGNTIYF
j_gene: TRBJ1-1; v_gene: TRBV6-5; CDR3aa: CASSILQGEATEAFF
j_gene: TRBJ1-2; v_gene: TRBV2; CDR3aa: CASSVSGTGNYGYTF
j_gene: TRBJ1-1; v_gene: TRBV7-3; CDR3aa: CASSLGQNTEAFF
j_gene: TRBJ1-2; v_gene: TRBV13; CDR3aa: CASSLDPGVNYGYTF
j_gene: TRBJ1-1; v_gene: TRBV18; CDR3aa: CASSPGLGNTEAFF
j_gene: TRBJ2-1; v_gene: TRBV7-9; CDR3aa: CASSPSIGQGARNEQFF
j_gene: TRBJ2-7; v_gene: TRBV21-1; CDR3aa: CASSKVGHVYEQYF
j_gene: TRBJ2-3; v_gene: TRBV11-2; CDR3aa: CASGTSHDTDTQYF
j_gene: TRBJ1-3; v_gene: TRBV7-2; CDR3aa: CASSLVRGGGNTIYF
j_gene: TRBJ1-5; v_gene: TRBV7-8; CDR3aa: CASSLALGEGSNQPQHF
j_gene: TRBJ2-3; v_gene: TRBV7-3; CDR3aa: CASSSPGQGPDTQYF
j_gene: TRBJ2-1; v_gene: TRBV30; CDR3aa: CAWETGTSTYNEQFF
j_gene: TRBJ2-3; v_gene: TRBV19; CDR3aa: CASKGRRGADTQYF
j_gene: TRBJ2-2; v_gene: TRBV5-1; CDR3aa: CASSQFANTGELFF
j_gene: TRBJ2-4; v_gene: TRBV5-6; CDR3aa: CASSSLQDRAAKNIQYF